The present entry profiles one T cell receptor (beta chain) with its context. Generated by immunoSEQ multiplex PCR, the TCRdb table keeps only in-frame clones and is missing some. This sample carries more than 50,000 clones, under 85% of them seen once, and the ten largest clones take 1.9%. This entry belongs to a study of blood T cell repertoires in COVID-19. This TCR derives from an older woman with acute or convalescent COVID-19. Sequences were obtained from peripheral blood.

CDR3 sequence reads: CASRDSNEKLFF. The CDR3 nucleotides are TGTGCCAGCAGGGACAGCAATGAAAAACTGTTTTTT. This rearrangement joins TRBV3-1 (or the pseudogene TRBV3-2) to TRBJ1-4, with D perhaps matching TRBD1 (6 bases). Trimming removed 6 bases at V and 5 bases at J, with 7 bases between. Per the germline V gene, CDR1 is LGHDT and CDR2 is YNNKEL (reference sequence). The CDR3 contains 12 residues.